This TCR beta chain derives from a study of blood T cell repertoires in COVID-19. Study as a whole: Both acute and convalescent COVID-19 samples were obtained from the United States, Italy and Spain. PBMCs, B-cell-depleted T cells, or T cells provided the cDNA or gDNA that made up the material.

Original data processing: Amplification from reference gene primers served as the basis for estimated nucleated cell counts. This table comes from immunoSEQ multiplex PCR, and its TCRdb copy is limited to in-frame clones, with some not included. The V and J calls and clone size are taken from that table; D and trimming were inferred from the DNA. Of roughly 220,000 clones detected, around 86% appear once; the ten largest clones hold 3% to 3.5%. This CDR3 spans 16 amino acids. Trimming removed 1 base at V and 6 bases at J, with 17 bases between. CDR1 and CDR2 from the germline V gene are LGHNA and YNFKEQ.

Specimen: peripheral blood. The chain employs TRBV4-2 and TRBJ2-3; D is perhaps TRBD2 (7 bases). The receptor's source is a man in his fifties or sixties with acute or convalescent COVID-19. CDR3 nucleotides: TGTGCCAGCAGCCAAGGGAGGGGGGGGGCCTCCGATACGCAGTATTTT. Translating gives CASSQGRGGASDTQYF.